The present T cell receptor (beta chain) was sequenced within a study of shared clonotypes between healthy human individuals. The study, taken as a whole, reports: Limitation of the genetic and exposure-history diversity represented came from the few donors.

In regard to this clone: Its target is not known.

Clones were read by immunoSEQ multiplex PCR, and TCRdb kept only the in-frame ones, dropping some. The sample comprises about 640,000 clones, 55% to 75% of which are singletons, and about 1.8% rests with the top ten. The TCR was taken from a woman aged 30 to 39 in good health. The source material was memory CD4+ T cells sorted from blood. This sample's subset: CD45RA-negative fraction.

DNA for the CDR3: TGCGCCAGCAGCTTGGCGCAGGGAATCACCGGGGAGCTGTTTTTT. Translated: CASSLAQGITGELFF. The V and J genes are TRBV5-1 and TRBJ2-2; possibly TRBD1 for D (5 bases). The CDR3 runs to 15 residues. V dropped 0 bases and J dropped 4 bases, with 10 bases sitting between them. Germline V gene lookup returns CDR1 SGHRS and CDR2 YFSETQ. Together with reference TRBV5-1 and TRBJ2-2, the CDR3 gives the full variable domain: KAGVTQTPRYLIKTRGQQVTLSCSPISGHRSVSWYQQTPGQGLQFLFEYFSETQRNKGNFPGRFSGRQFSNSRSEMNVSTLELGDSALYLCASSLAQGITGELFFGEGSRLTVL.